The sequence of this T cell receptor (beta chain) was determined in a study of cytomegalovirus exposure and HLA in healthy donors. This PCR relied on a set of 60 Vbeta primers and 13 Jbeta primers. Some clones are missing from TCRdb's copy, which holds only in-frame ones; the method was immunoSEQ multiplex PCR. The table has 150,000 or so clones, more than 70% seen once. On this clone: Antigen: not known.

The study's findings and limits: In a later analysis, compared with equally common non-associated chains, HLA-associated beta chains were more expanded.

This CDR3 is 11 amino acids long. The germline V gene encodes CDR1 MNHNY and CDR2 SVGAGI (reference sequence). V shed 10 bases and J shed 2 bases, with 9 bases lying between them. V gene TRBV6-6 combines with J gene TRBJ2-7, with D unclear. The source of this sequence is a man aged 25 to 40 in good health and CMV-seronegative. The material sequenced was PBMCs. The chain's CDR3 is CATSETYEQYF. The CDR3 region has the DNA TGTGCCACGAGTGAGACCTACGAGCAGTACTTC.